The 30 T cell receptor beta chains presented below share a single source sample, sequenced in a study of blood T cell repertoires in COVID-19 (dated by TCRdb to about 2020). Libraries were built with the immunoSEQ multiplex PCR assay. As stored in TCRdb, this immuneACCESS dataset retains in-frame rearrangements with V and J assigned. A fraction of the clones does not appear; measured against another copy, unresolved V genes explain less than half of the discrepancy, and the remainder lacks a known reason. The sample yields around 320,000 clones; around nine tenths were counted once. Roughly 2.9% of the sample belongs to the ten largest clones. Sequencing was done on a sample of PBMCs or T cells enriched from blood (not recorded which). These receptors came from a woman between 50 and 59 years old who had been exposed to COVID-19.

This clone was observed once. The rearrangement links TRBV3-1 (or the pseudogene TRBV3-2) to TRBJ1-4, with D maybe TRBD1 (6 bases). Germline CDR1 LGHDT, CDR2 YNNKEL (reference sequence). The germline V and J ends were trimmed by 6 bases and 6 bases, with 20 bases remaining between them. The CDR3 contains 16 residues. CDR3 amino acids: CASRKYTGSEDEKLFF. As DNA, the CDR3 is TGTGCCAGCAGGAAATACACAGGGTCTGAGGATGAAAAACTGTTTTTT.

This chain connects TRBV9 to TRBJ2-1; a weak D match, TRBD1 (7 bases). V was shortened by 4 bases and J by 8 bases, with 22 bases between the two germline ends. Germline V lookup: CDR1 SGDLS, CDR2 YYNGEE. The CDR3 consists of 16 residues. The CDR3 nucleotides read TGTGCCAGCAGCCCCAGGGGGGACAGATATCTCGATGAGCAGTTCTTC. Its protein product is CASSPRGDRYLDEQFF.

The chain is built from TRBV27 and TRBJ1-2, with TRBD1 identical over 8 bases. The CDR3 runs 17 residues. From germline, CDR1 is MNHEY and CDR2 SMNVEV (reference sequence). V shed 3 bases, J shed 8 bases, and the junction held 17 bases outside the gene matches. CDR3 sequence: CASSLDSGTGVLFGYTF. DNA for the CDR3: TGTGCCAGCAGTTTGGATTCGGGGACAGGTGTTCTCTTCGGCTACACCTTC.

This chain joins TRBV2 and TRBJ1-2; no firm D call. The V gene lost 3 bases and the J gene lost 8 bases, with 10 bases spanning the gap. Germline lookup yields CDR1 SNHLY and CDR2 FYNNEI. CDR3 length equals 12 residues. CDR3 protein: CASSEVVLGYTF. The CDR3 coding sequence is TGTGCCAGCAGTGAGGTAGTTCTGGGCTACACCTTC.

The V call is TRBV28, the J call TRBJ1-5, with a weak D call TRBD1 (6 bases). Germline V CDR1 and CDR2: MDHEN, SYDVKM. V lost 7 bases to trimming and J lost 1 base, with 14 bases between them. CDR3 length equals 15 residues. CDR3 DNA sequence: TGTGCCAGCACCTCCGGCGGGGGCAGCAATCAGCCCCAGCATTTT. This codes for CASTSGGGSNQPQHF.

This clone was detected a few times. The chain carries TRBV15 and TRBJ1-6, with 9 bases aligning to TRBD1. V gave up 3 bases and J gave up 9 bases; unmatched junction bases: 12. CDR1 and CDR2 (germline): LNHNV, YYDKDF (reference sequence). This CDR3 has 17 residues. The CDR3 spells CATSRRGKGTGLSPLHF. In DNA form, the CDR3 reads TGTGCCACCAGCAGGAGGGGGAAGGGGACAGGGCTTTCACCCCTCCACTTT.

V gene TRBV19 combines with J gene TRBJ1-2, with D perhaps TRBD1 (5 bases). The CDR3 covers 12 residues. Germline V gene sequence: CDR1 LNHDA, CDR2 SQIVND (reference sequence). V shed 4 bases and J shed 4 bases, with 7 bases lying between them. CDR3: CASSSQGYGYTF. The CDR3 DNA reads as TGTGCCAGTAGTAGCCAGGGCTATGGCTACACCTTC.

The chain has TRBV5-1 and TRBJ1-2; 9 positions agree with TRBD1. Germline V gene sequence: CDR1 SGHRS, CDR2 YFSETQ. CDR3 size: 15 residues. V gave up 4 bases and J gave up 7 bases; unmatched junction bases: 11. DNA for the CDR3: TGCGCCAGCAGCCGCCGGGACAGGGACCCCAGTGGCTACACCTTC. This encodes CASSRRDRDPSGYTF.

CDR3 sequence: CASSLQTGNTEAFF. In DNA form, the CDR3 reads TGCGCCAGCAGCTTACAGACAGGAAACACTGAAGCTTTCTTT. The genes are TRBV5-1 and TRBJ1-1; a possible D gene is TRBD1 (6 bases). The ends were cut back, 2 bases at V and 2 bases at J, with 10 bases in the middle. The germline V gene encodes CDR1 SGHRS and CDR2 YFSETQ. CDR3 length: 14 amino acids.

The chain links TRBV27 to TRBJ2-1, with D possibly TRBD2 on 6 matching bases. V was trimmed by 7 bases and J by 11 bases, leaving 12 bases between them. Germline loops: CDR1 MNHEY, CDR2 SMNVEV (reference sequence). The CDR3 covers 11 residues. The CDR3 coding sequence is TGTGCCAGCATCCTGGGCGGGAAGCAGTTCTTC. This sequence encodes CASILGGKQFF.

The chain combines TRBV28 with TRBJ2-3, with TRBD2 identical over 7 bases. The CDR3 runs 15 residues. From germline, CDR1 is MDHEN and CDR2 SYDVKM. The trim removed 3 bases at V and 2 bases at J, leaving 5 bases unmatched. Here the CDR3 DNA reads TGTGCCAGCAGTTTTGCGGGGGAGTCCACAGATACGCAGTATTTT. It encodes CASSFAGESTDTQYF.

The rearrangement links TRBV19 to TRBJ1-1; TRBD1 agrees at 10 bases. The CDR3 loop spans 10 amino acids. From germline, CDR1 is LNHDA and CDR2 SQIVND (reference sequence). V was clipped by 8 bases and J by 10 bases; unmatched bases: 1. Here the CDR3 reads CASGTGVAFF. DNA for the CDR3: TGTGCCAGTGGGACAGGGGTAGCTTTCTTT.

The CDR3 is CASSFEAARPVNTEAFF. The CDR3 DNA is TGTGCCAGCAGCTTTGAGGCAGCCAGACCGGTGAACACTGAAGCTTTCTTT. J is TRBJ1-1 and V is TRBV5-4; D gene ambiguous. Deletions cut 2 bases from V and 0 bases from J, with 17 bases between. Germline-derived CDR1 and CDR2 are SGHNT and YYREEE (reference sequence). The CDR3 totals 17 residues.

The chain carries TRBV7-8 and TRBJ1-3; D perhaps matches TRBD1 (5 bases). This CDR3 region has 14 residues. Trimming left V 5 bases short and J 0 bases short, with 8 bases between. Per germline, CDR1 SGHVS and CDR2 FQNEAQ. This CDR3 reads CASSRGLSGNTIYF. The DNA of the CDR3 is TGTGCCAGCAGCCGGGGCCTCTCTGGAAACACCATATATTTT.

Only a few counts were recorded for this clone. This chain joins TRBV3-1 (or the pseudogene TRBV3-2) and TRBJ2-2; no definite D call. The CDR3 extends over 14 amino acids. V was shortened by 1 base and J by 2 bases, with 5 bases between the two germline ends. The germline V gene has CDR1 LGHDT and CDR2 YNNKEL (reference sequence). The CDR3 region is CASSQAVNTGELFF. DNA for the CDR3: TGTGCCAGCAGCCAAGCAGTCAACACCGGGGAGCTGTTTTTT.

This sequence joins TRBV7-2 and TRBJ2-1, with TRBD2 matching 7 bases. The junction had 11 bases not matched to a gene; V was cut back by 4 bases and J by 2 bases. From germline, CDR1 is SGHTA and CDR2 FQGNSA. The CDR3 spans 17 residues. CDR3 sequence (DNA): TGTGCCAGCAGCTCAAATCGCGGGGGACGAACCTACAATGAGCAGTTCTTC. This encodes CASSSNRGGRTYNEQFF.

The gene calls are TRBV2 and TRBJ2-5; 10 positions match TRBD1. The CDR3 runs to 15 residues. From germline, CDR1 is SNHLY and CDR2 FYNNEI. V trimming: 6 bases; J trimming: 3 bases; junction bases outside the gene matches: 7. CDR3 DNA: TGTGCCAGCAGCCGGGACAGGGGTTTCGAAGAGACCCAGTACTTC. It codes for CASSRDRGFEETQYF.

This clone has just one count. The V gene is TRBV6-5, the J gene TRBJ1-4; 10 bases map to TRBD1. Trimming took 8 bases from V and 1 from J; bases not matched to a gene: 4. The germline gives CDR1 MNHEY, CDR2 SVGAGI. This CDR3 has 15 residues. The CDR3 DNA is TGTGCCAGCCAAAGGACAGGGGGAACTAATGAAAAACTGTTTTTT. This translates into CASQRTGGTNEKLFF.

CDR3: CASSLDREFLAKNIQYF. Written as DNA, the CDR3 is TGTGCCAGCAGCTTAGATCGGGAGTTTTTAGCCAAAAACATTCAGTACTTC. The V gene is TRBV11-3, the J gene TRBJ2-4; tentatively, D is TRBD2 (6 bases). Germline-derived CDR1 and CDR2 are SGHNT and YENEEA. Trimming shortened V by 0 bases and J by 0 bases, and 12 bases separated the two germline ends. The CDR3 sequence is 17 residues long.

The chain couples TRBV4-2 to TRBJ2-5, with a possible D match to TRBD1 (5 bases). Deletions cut 4 bases from V and 5 bases from J, with 14 bases between. CDR1 is LGHNA, CDR2 YNFKEQ, per germline. The CDR3 length is 14 residues. CDR3 in amino acids: CASSPRLAGETQYF. CDR3 DNA sequence: TGTGCCAGCAGCCCAAGGTTGGCAGGGGAGACCCAGTACTTC.

The rearrangement joins TRBV27 to TRBJ2-1, with D possibly TRBD1 on 6 matching bases. V was trimmed by 5 bases and J by 6 bases, leaving 17 bases between them. The CDR3 runs to 15 residues. Germline values: CDR1 MNHEY, CDR2 SMNVEV (reference sequence). The DNA of the CDR3 is TGTGCCAGCAGTCCCTGGGTGGGGGCGGTCAATGAGCAGTTCTTC. Translation gives CASSPWVGAVNEQFF.

The rearrangement links TRBV7-9 to TRBJ1-2; D is undetermined. This CDR3 has 13 amino acids. V shed 5 bases and J shed 2 bases, with 9 bases lying between them. Germline V gene data show CDR1 as SEHNR and CDR2 as FQNEAQ (reference sequence). The CDR3 coding sequence is TGTGCCAGCAGCCCTACTCTCAACTATGGCTACACCTTC. Protein product: CASSPTLNYGYTF.

The genes are TRBV9 and TRBJ2-2, with TRBD2 identical over 8 bases. CDR1 and CDR2 from the germline V gene are SGDLS and YYNGEE. The ends lost 5 bases at V and 1 base at J; junction bases unmatched: 1. CDR3 size: 14 residues. DNA of the CDR3: TGTGCCAGCAGTAGCGGGGAGAACACCGGGGAGCTGTTTTTT. Translated, it gives CASSSGENTGELFF.

The rearrangement uses TRBV5-8 and TRBJ2-1, with TRBD2 as a possible D gene (5 bases). In germline, CDR1 is SGHTS, CDR2 YDEGEE. This CDR3 is built from 15 residues. Trimming removed 0 bases from V and 6 bases from J, with 13 bases in between. The CDR3 DNA follows: TGTGCCAGCAGCTTGGCTGGACTCCGGGTCAATGAGCAGTTCTTC. Its protein product is CASSLAGLRVNEQFF.

The V call is TRBV28, the J call TRBJ2-1; TRBD2 matches 8 bases. The CDR3 contains 14 residues. V was pared by 8 bases and J by 9 bases, with 12 bases of the junction left unmatched. The germline CDR1 and CDR2 sequences are MDHEN and SYDVKM. The CDR3, as DNA: TGTGCCAGCCTCAGCAGACCCGGGGGGGGTGAGCAGTTCTTC. Translated, it gives CASLSRPGGGEQFF.

V is TRBV7-8 and J is TRBJ2-2; 9 bases align to TRBD2. The CDR3 sequence is 15 residues long. Germline V CDR1 and CDR2: SGHVS, FQNEAQ. V dropped 1 base and J dropped 8; count of bases not matched to a gene: 5. The CDR3 loop is CASSLVAGAAGELFF. In DNA form, the CDR3 reads TGTGCCAGCAGCTTAGTAGCGGGGGCCGCGGGGGAGCTGTTTTTT.

This chain uses TRBV19 with TRBJ2-3; D uncertain. Germline assignment: CDR1 LNHDA and CDR2 SQIVND (reference sequence). V lost 8 bases to trimming and J lost 3 bases, with 9 bases between them. The CDR3 runs 12 residues. The CDR3 loop reads CASAQQTDTQYF. The CDR3 DNA reads TGTGCCAGTGCCCAACAGACAGATACGCAGTATTTT.

This chain connects TRBV7-2 to TRBJ2-1, with unresolved D. Trimming removed 1 base at V and 1 base at J, with 11 bases between. Per the germline V gene, CDR1 is SGHTA and CDR2 is FQGNSA. The CDR3 is 16 residues long. The CDR3 loop is CASSLVGTGSYNEQFF. CDR3 DNA: TGTGCCAGCAGCTTAGTAGGCACGGGTTCCTACAATGAGCAGTTCTTC.

This clone appeared once. The same CDR3 is also encoded by other DNA sequences in this sample. V and J are TRBV6-5 and TRBJ1-1; unclear D gene. This CDR3 spans 11 amino acids. Trimming removed 6 bases at V and 1 base at J, with 3 bases between. Germline CDR1 MNHEY, CDR2 SVGAGI. This CDR3 reads CASRRNTEAFF. CDR3 nucleotide sequence: TGTGCCAGCAGGAGGAACACTGAAGCTTTCTTT.

The CDR3, as DNA: TGTGCCAGCAGCCCGGGCGGGGGGATTGGCGAGCAGTACTTC. It is translated as CASSPGGGIGEQYF. This chain uses TRBV5-4 with TRBJ2-7; TRBD2 aligns across 8 bases. Germline CDR1 reads SGHNT; CDR2 reads YYREEE (reference sequence). V shed 4 bases and J 6 bases; nucleotides not matched to a gene: 9. There are 14 residues in the CDR3.